The source of this TCR beta chain is a study of blood T cell repertoires in COVID-19. Study as a whole: COVID-19 samples collected from the United States, Italy and Spain covered acute and convalescent phases.

Using immunoSEQ multiplex PCR, the repertoire was profiled, and TCRdb retains in-frame clones only, with some absent. Of approximately 140,000 clones listed, 84% are singletons. Recruitment covered 20 to 25 US areas and drew participants whose ages spanned roughly 18 to 100 years. Within the 2 weeks before study entry, each person in the exposed group met a COVID-19 case. V lost 10 bases and J 9 bases, leaving 17 bases between the germline ends. The length of the CDR3 is 12 residues. CDR1 and CDR2 from the germline V gene are SGHTS and YDEGEE. The chain couples TRBV5-8 to TRBJ1-3; D is perhaps TRBD1 (5 bases). The sample comprised PBMCs or T cells enriched from blood (not recorded which). The receptor was derived from a woman in her 50s who had been exposed to COVID-19. The CDR3 region has the DNA TGTGCCCCCGGCAGGGCTGAGGTCACCATATATTTT. This codes for CAPGRAEVTIYF.